Shown below are 27 T cell receptor beta chains from a single sample sequenced in a study of glioma-infiltrating T cells. TCR alpha and beta CDR3 regions were amplified from RNA using iRepertoire nested multiplex PCR. TCRdb reprocessed the multiplex PCR reads with MiXCR, giving one entry per CDR3 protein. The data hold fewer than 110,000 distinct CDR3 sequences, with about 30% observed a single time. The material sequenced was glioma tissue, nonneoplastic brain tissue, or PBMCs (not recorded which). These receptors originate from a human donor with low-grade glioma or glioblastoma, undergoing nonglioma brain surgery, or in good health (not recorded which).

This clonotype has at least ten counts. The chain uses TRBV19 and TRBJ1-5; D perhaps matches TRBD1 (5 bases). The CDR3 length is 15 residues. The germline V and J ends were trimmed by 6 bases and 6 bases, with 18 bases remaining between them. Germline CDR1 LNHDA, CDR2 SQIVND (reference sequence). For the CDR3, the DNA is TGTGCCAGTAGGCGGTACGGGAACGGGGGTCAGCCCCAGCATTTT. It is translated as CASRRYGNGGQPQHF.

This clonotype has ten or more counts. This chain connects TRBV2 to TRBJ1-5; D is unclear. Looked up from germline, CDR1 is SNHLY and CDR2 is FYNNEI. Trimming removed 1 base at V and 7 bases at J, with 8 bases between. The CDR3 loop spans 13 amino acids. The CDR3 bases are TGTGCCAGCAGTGAAGGTGAAAGACAGCCCCAGCATTTT. It encodes CASSEGERQPQHF.

This clonotype has a count of ten or more. V gene TRBV19 combines with J gene TRBJ2-5; 8 nucleotides agree with TRBD1. The CDR3 runs to 13 residues. Germline trimming cut 4 bases from V and 4 bases from J; bases unmatched to any gene: 2. Germline V CDR1 and CDR2: LNHDA, SQIVND (reference sequence). For the CDR3, the DNA is TGTGCCAGTAGTACGGACAGGGCAGAGACCCAGTACTTC. It encodes CASSTDRAETQYF.

This clonotype was found many times. J is TRBJ2-5 and V is TRBV24-1; 12 bases match TRBD2. V was clipped by 2 bases and J by 4 bases; unmatched bases: 4. This CDR3 has 16 amino acids. Germline V gene data show CDR1 as KGHDR and CDR2 as SFDVKD. In DNA, the CDR3 is TGTGCCACCAGTGATTCTCTAGCGGGGGGGTCAGAGACCCAGTACTTC. This translates into CATSDSLAGGSETQYF.

Ten or more counts support this clonotype. This chain joins TRBV20-1 and TRBJ1-1; no definite D call. The germline V and J ends were trimmed by 1 base and 11 bases, with 2 bases remaining between them. CDR1 is DFQATT, CDR2 SNEGSKA, per germline (reference sequence). CDR3 length: 8 amino acids. CDR3 bases: TGCAGTGCTAGAGGCGCTTTCTTT. Translated, it gives CSARGAFF.

This sequence joins TRBV18 and TRBJ1-1; TRBD1 matches at 9 bases. In germline, CDR1 is KGHSH, CDR2 LQKENI. This CDR3 region has 15 residues. V was clipped by 3 bases and J by 1 base; unmatched bases: 3. The CDR3 nucleotides are TGTGCCAGCTCACCGGGGACAGGGAGGAACACTGAAGCTTTCTTT. Amino acids: CASSPGTGRNTEAFF. The complete variable domain, with remaining parts taken from reference TRBV18 and TRBJ1-1, reads NAGVMQNPRHLVRRRGQEARLRCSPMKGHSHVYWYRQLPEEGLKFMVYLQKENIIDESGMPKERFSAEFPKEGPSILRIQQVVRGDSAAYFCASSPGTGRNTEAFFGQGTRLTVV.

This clonotype was observed at least ten times. The V gene is TRBV20-1, the J gene TRBJ1-3; D is unclear. This CDR3 contains 15 residues. V lost 1 base and J lost 5, with 15 bases in between. Germline V gene lookup returns CDR1 DFQATT and CDR2 SNEGSKA (reference sequence). The CDR3 reads CSARGRYRERNTIYF. The CDR3, as DNA: TGCAGTGCTAGAGGCCGGTATCGAGAAAGAAACACCATATATTTT.

Details on this clonotype: At one end, the junction sequence differs from germline, possibly due to a read error. The chain carries TRBV7-9 and TRBJ2-5; D is uncertain. Germline loops: CDR1 SEHNR, CDR2 FQNEAQ (reference sequence). The CDR3 contains 12 residues. The CDR3 nucleotides read TGTGCCAGCAGCCTTAGGAGCGAGACCAAGTACTTC. Translated, it gives CASSLRSETKYF.

CDR3 loop: CASSRASDTQYF. CDR3 nucleotide sequence: TGTGCCAGCAGTCGAGCGTCAGATACGCAGTATTTT. The V and J genes are TRBV12-3 or TRBV12-4 and TRBJ2-3; D uncertain. Trimming removed 5 bases from V and 4 bases from J, with 7 bases in between. The CDR3 is made up of 12 amino acids.

This clonotype came up many times. V and J are TRBV4-3 and TRBJ2-1, with TRBD1 matching 9 bases. Germline CDR1 reads LGHNA; CDR2 reads YSLEER. V lost 1 base, J lost 8 bases, and 6 bases stayed unmatched. The CDR3 covers 15 residues. CDR3 sequence (DNA): TGCGCCAGCAGCCAAGGGACAGGGGTATTAGATGAGCAGTTCTTC. This encodes CASSQGTGVLDEQFF.

This clonotype appeared many times. The genes are TRBV9 and TRBJ1-5; no reliable D call. Germline lookup yields CDR1 SGDLS and CDR2 YYNGEE. Between the trimmed V and J ends, which lost 2 bases and 0 bases, there was a span of 9 bases. This CDR3 has 15 amino acids. The CDR3, as DNA: TGTGCCAGCAGCGTCCACCCTTCTAGCAATCAGCCCCAGCATTTT. It specifies CASSVHPSSNQPQHF.

This clonotype was counted ten times or more. This chain links TRBV28 with TRBJ1-6; 10 bases fit TRBD1. This CDR3 contains 15 residues. Germline CDR1 reads MDHEN; CDR2 reads SYDVKM. Trimming removed 5 bases from V and 10 bases from J; junction bases left unmatched: 8. The CDR3 DNA reads TGTGCCAGCAGTCGTACCGGGACAGGGGAATCACCCCTCCACTTT. This gives the protein CASSRTGTGESPLHF.

The genes are TRBV7-9 and TRBJ1-2; the D gene is possibly TRBD1 (6 bases). Germline-derived CDR1 and CDR2 are SEHNR and FQNEAQ (reference sequence). The germline V and J ends were trimmed by 3 bases and 14 bases, with 16 bases remaining between them. This CDR3 is built from 12 residues. The CDR3 loop reads CASSLMSDRSTF. The CDR3 bases are TGTGCCAGCAGCTTGATGTCGGACAGAAGTACCTTC. Combining the CDR3 with reference TRBV7-9 and TRBJ1-2 gives the whole variable domain DTGVSQNPRHKITKRGQNVTFRCDPISEHNRLYWYRQTLGQGPEFLTYFQNEAQLEKSRLLSDRFSAERPKGSFSTLEIQRTEQGDSAMYLCASSLMSDRSTFGSGTRLTVV.

This clonotype was observed a handful of times. The chain joins TRBV6-2 or TRBV6-3 to TRBJ2-7; D may be TRBD2 (6 bases). The CDR3 totals 17 residues. The V gene's germline CDR1 is MNHEY and CDR2 SVGEGT. Trimming cost V 2 bases and J 3 bases, with 20 bases left between them. The CDR3: CASSYDGGTPELYEQYF. The CDR3 bases are TGTGCCAGCAGTTACGATGGGGGGACTCCCGAACTCTACGAGCAGTACTTC.

Of note for this clonotype: A clone one base away is much larger, so this may be a read error. This rearrangement joins TRBV7-9 to TRBJ2-3; D gene uncertain. The length of the CDR3 is 12 residues. The germline V gene encodes CDR1 SEHNR and CDR2 FQNEAQ (reference sequence). V lost 2 bases, J lost 4 bases, and 4 bases lay in between. The CDR3 DNA is TGTGCCAGCAGCTTAACAGCAGATACGCAGTATTTT. It is translated as CASSLTADTQYF.

The chain recombines TRBV7-8 with TRBJ2-3, with TRBD2 matching 13 bases. Germline CDR1 is SGHVS and CDR2 is FQNEAQ. The J segment lost 0 bases and the V segment lost 4 bases, leaving 4 bases of the junction unmatched. The CDR3 consists of 17 residues. Here the CDR3 reads CASSSGTSGTSTDTQYF. The CDR3, as DNA: TGTGCCAGCAGCTCAGGGACTAGCGGGACTAGCACAGATACGCAGTATTTT.

This clonotype turned up a few times. The DNA for the CDR3 is TGTGCCAGTAGAAGATCTGGACAGGCCGAAAACTATGGCTACACCTTC. Translated, it gives CASRRSGQAENYGYTF. V gene TRBV19 combines with J gene TRBJ1-2, with TRBD1 identical over 7 bases. CDR1 is LNHDA, CDR2 SQIVND, per germline (reference sequence). The CDR3 is 16 residues long. Losses at the gene ends were 6 bases for V and 2 bases for J; bases not matched to a gene: 12.

The chain uses TRBV5-5 and TRBJ1-3; D might be TRBD1 (5 bases). The V end lost 2 bases, the J end lost 1 base, and 16 bases lay between the germline ends. The CDR3 contains 17 residues. Germline V gene data show CDR1 as SGHKS and CDR2 as YYEKEE (reference sequence). CDR3 in DNA: TGTGCCAGCAGCTTCACGAGGGACTTCTTTTCTGGAAACACCATATATTTT. Translated: CASSFTRDFFSGNTIYF.

As regards this clonotype: A much larger clone is a single base away; this may be a read error. The rearrangement uses TRBV19 and TRBJ1-5, with D unresolved. Germline V gene sequence: CDR1 LNHDA, CDR2 SQIVND (reference sequence). The CDR3 spans 11 residues. This CDR3 is CASRVNHPQHF. CDR3 coding DNA: TGTGCCAGCCGCGTCAATCATCCCCAGCATTTT. Full variable domain (missing parts from reference TRBV19 and TRBJ1-5): DGGITQSPKYLFRKEGQNVTLSCEQNLNHDAMYWYRQDPGQGLRLIYYSQIVNDFQKGDIAEGYSVSREKKESFPLTVTSAQKNPTAFYLCASRVNHPQHFGDGTRLSIL.

The chain combines TRBV29-1 with TRBJ2-7; D is possibly TRBD1 (6 bases). Looked up from germline, CDR1 is SQVTM and CDR2 is ANQGSEA. With 6 bases removed from V and 4 bases from J, the gap between germline ends came to 13 bases. The CDR3 extends over 12 amino acids. The CDR3 sequence is CSVLHTGYEQYF. CDR3 in DNA: TGCAGCGTCCTCCACACAGGGTACGAGCAGTACTTC.

Notes on this clonotype: The germline gene is not matched at one end of the junction; a read error may be the cause. This rearrangement joins TRBV2 to TRBJ2-5; perhaps TRBD2 as D (5 bases). Germline values: CDR1 SNHLY, CDR2 FYNNEI. The CDR3 contains 13 residues. The CDR3 sequence is CASGPLLGETQHF. The CDR3 region has the DNA TGTGCCAGCGGCCCCCTCCTGGGAGAGACCCAGCACTTC.

The chain uses TRBV19 and TRBJ2-5; TRBD1 aligns across 8 bases. This CDR3 is built from 16 residues. V lost 3 bases to trimming and J lost 2 bases; unmatched junction nucleotides: 8. Germline V gene lookup returns CDR1 LNHDA and CDR2 SQIVND (reference sequence). The CDR3: CASSIIFGTGQETQYF. The CDR3 DNA reads as TGTGCCAGTAGTATTATTTTTGGGACAGGTCAAGAGACCCAGTACTTC.

This rearrangement joins TRBV3-1 to TRBJ1-1; D not resolved. The germline V gene has CDR1 LGHDT and CDR2 YNNKEL (reference sequence). With 0 bases removed from V and 5 bases from J, the gap between germline ends came to 7 bases. The CDR3 consists of 13 residues. The CDR3 reads CASSQDGWTEAFF. The DNA for the CDR3 is TGTGCCAGCAGCCAAGACGGGTGGACTGAAGCTTTCTTT. The full variable domain, its missing parts supplied by reference TRBV3-1 and TRBJ1-1, is DTAVSQTPKYLVTQMGNDKSIKCEQNLGHDTMYWYKQDSKKFLKIMFSYNNKELIINETVPNRFSPKSPDKAHLNLHINSLELGDSAVYFCASSQDGWTEAFFGQGTRLTVV.

A few counts support this clonotype. V is TRBV10-3 and J is TRBJ1-4, with D uncertain. The CDR3 has 12 residues. Per germline, CDR1 ENHRY and CDR2 SYGVKD. Deletions cut 6 bases from V and 5 bases from J, with 7 bases between. CDR3 amino acids: CAIRAENEKLFF. Here the CDR3 DNA reads TGTGCCATCAGGGCGGAGAATGAAAAACTGTTTTTT.

A few counts support this clonotype. The CDR3 DNA is TGTGCCAGCAGCCGGAACCAGGTGAAAGGTGAGCAGTTCTTC. Its translation: CASSRNQVKGEQFF. The V call is TRBV12-3 or TRBV12-4, the J call TRBJ2-1; unclear D gene. The V gene lost 6 bases and the J gene lost 9 bases, with 18 bases spanning the gap. The CDR3 runs to 14 residues.

This clonotype was seen many times. The rearrangement joins TRBV18 to TRBJ1-4; D gene unclear. The CDR3 loop spans 13 amino acids. V shed 3 bases and J shed 6 bases, with 8 bases lying between them. Germline loops: CDR1 KGHSH, CDR2 LQKENI. For the CDR3, the DNA is TGTGCCAGCTCACCTCTCCAGGATGAAAAACTGTTTTTT. It specifies CASSPLQDEKLFF. Together with reference TRBV18 and TRBJ1-4, the CDR3 gives the full variable domain: NAGVMQNPRHLVRRRGQEARLRCSPMKGHSHVYWYRQLPEEGLKFMVYLQKENIIDESGMPKERFSAEFPKEGPSILRIQQVVRGDSAAYFCASSPLQDEKLFFGSGTQLSVL.

The chain is built from TRBV3-1 and TRBJ2-3, with D perhaps matching TRBD1 (6 bases). Trimming left V 2 bases short and J 4 bases short, with 10 bases between. The CDR3 spans 14 residues. The germline CDR1 and CDR2 sequences are LGHDT and YNNKEL (reference sequence). The CDR3 loop is CASSQQGRADTQYF. The CDR3 region has the DNA TGTGCCAGCAGCCAACAGGGGCGGGCAGATACGCAGTATTTT.